This T cell receptor beta chain is from a study of blood T cells in healthy people across ages. The use of a sample-barcoded 5' primer and a J-beta primer mix characterized a second PCR of 7 to 11 cycles. With 12 random nucleotides, a template-switch adaptor tagged each individual cDNA molecule. From the 5' RACE reads, TCRdb called clonotypes with MiXCR, one entry per CDR3 protein. The sample lists hundreds of thousands of distinct CDR3 sequences; approximately 60% were seen once. With regard to this clonotype: Its specificity is not known.

The CDR3 extends over 14 amino acids. V was trimmed by 0 bases and J by 5 bases, leaving 11 bases between them. CDR1 is SGHNT and CDR2 is YYREEE in the germline V gene (reference sequence). Study results and limitations: The long-lived group displayed more naive CD4+ cells, plus higher diversity, than the aged donors did.

The source of this sequence is a man in his forties in good health. The sample consisted of blood. This chain joins TRBV5-4 and TRBJ2-5; D is possibly TRBD2 (6 bases). This CDR3 reads CASSLEAGGETQYF. CDR3 nucleotide sequence: TGTGCCAGCAGCTTGGAAGCGGGTGGGGAGACCCAGTACTTC.